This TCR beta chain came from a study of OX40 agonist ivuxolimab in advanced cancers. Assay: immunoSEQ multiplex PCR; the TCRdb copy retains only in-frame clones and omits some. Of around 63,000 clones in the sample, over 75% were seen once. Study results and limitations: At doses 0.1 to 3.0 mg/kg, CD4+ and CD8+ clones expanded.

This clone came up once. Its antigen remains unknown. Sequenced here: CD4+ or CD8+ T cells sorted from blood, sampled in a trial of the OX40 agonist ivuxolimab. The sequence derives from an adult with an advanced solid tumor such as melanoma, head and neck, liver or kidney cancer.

Written as DNA, the CDR3 is TGTGCCAGCAGCACCCGGCGCAGGTTAGACACAGATACGCAGTATTTT. It translates to CASSTRRRLDTDTQYF. The V and J genes are TRBV11-2 and TRBJ2-3; D call uncertain. The V gene lost 5 bases and the J gene lost 2 bases, with 17 bases spanning the gap. The V gene's germline CDR1 is SGHAT and CDR2 FQNNGV. The CDR3 loop spans 16 amino acids.